The 4 T cell receptor beta chains reported below all come from one sample, sequenced in a study of Ad26.COV2.S vaccination and SARS-CoV-2 variants. Treatment meaning: approximately 18 received Ad26.COV2.S at low or high dose, single or two shots; about five received placebo; per-sample allocation not given. The samples were gathered on day 63 after the first injection of vaccine or placebo. Data came from immunoSEQ multiplex PCR; TCRdb stores just in-frame clones and leaves some out. Among about 480,000 clones, 87% were seen once, and the ten largest hold around 13%. The sequencing used peripheral blood, collected in a trial of Ad26.COV2.S vaccine versus placebo. The receptors stem from a person aged 18 to 65 who received the Ad26.COV2.S COVID-19 vaccine or a placebo.

The chain employs TRBV5-6 and TRBJ1-4; 7 positions match TRBD1. Germline V gives CDR1 SGHDT, CDR2 YYEEEE. Trimming at V came to 3 bases and at J to 5 bases, leaving 7 bases not matched to a gene. The CDR3 runs 15 residues. The CDR3 nucleotides read TGTGCCAGCAGCTGGGGGACAGACCCAAATGAAAAACTGTTTTTT. It is translated as CASSWGTDPNEKLFF. The full variable domain, in which reference TRBV5-6 and TRBJ1-4 provide the parts outside the CDR3, is DAGVTQSPTHLIKTRGQQVTLRCSPKSGHDTVSWYQQALGQGPQFIFQYYEEEERQRGNFPDRFSGHQFPNYSSELNVNALLLGDSALYLCASSWGTDPNEKLFFGSGTQLSVL.

The chain combines TRBV6-2 or TRBV6-3 with TRBJ2-5; 10 bases align to TRBD2. The CDR3 has 14 amino acids. Per the germline V gene, CDR1 is MNHEY and CDR2 is SVGEGT. The trim removed 6 bases at V and 4 bases at J, leaving 5 bases unmatched. CDR3 protein: CASRPSGRGETQYF. Written as DNA, the CDR3 is TGTGCCAGCAGGCCTAGCGGGAGAGGAGAGACCCAGTACTTC.

This sequence joins TRBV28 and TRBJ2-7; D gene ambiguous. Germline-derived CDR1 and CDR2 are MDHEN and SYDVKM. The CDR3 length is 13 residues. The V gene lost 5 bases and the J gene lost 6 bases, with 14 bases spanning the gap. CDR3 protein: CASSGYSGFEQYF. CDR3 nucleotide sequence: TGTGCCAGCAGTGGATACTCTGGATTCGAGCAGTACTTC.

The gene calls are TRBV5-4 and TRBJ2-3, with 7 bases matching TRBD2. The CDR3 totals 14 residues. V dropped 4 bases and J dropped 5; count of bases not matched to a gene: 7. Germline loops: CDR1 SGHNT, CDR2 YYREEE (reference sequence). CDR3 bases: TGTGCCAGCAGCCAGGGAGGGCCACTAGATACGCAGTATTTT. It is translated as CASSQGGPLDTQYF.